This T cell receptor (beta chain) was sequenced for a study of blood T cells in healthy people across ages. Concerning this clonotype itself: Its antigen is as yet unknown.

Study results and caveats: Estimated diversity, derived from one million T cells, was regarded as an underestimate.

A sample-barcoded 5' primer and a J-beta primer mix were used in a second PCR of about 7 to 12 cycles. Paired-end reads containing CDR3 totaled no fewer than 2.5 million for each sample. Using its own MiXCR run on the 5' RACE reads, TCRdb lists one record per CDR3 protein. The data hold hundreds of thousands of distinct CDR3 sequences, with just under 25% observed a single time. The germline CDR1 and CDR2 sequences are SGHRS and YFSETQ. This CDR3 is built from 15 residues. J gave up 3 bases and V 4 bases, and 5 bases lay outside the gene matches. These records were also assigned to another study, of T cells of mothers and their children. That paper notes: Three healthy Caucasian mothers and their six children donated.

This sequence originates from a boy between 5 and 17 years old in good health. This chain links TRBV5-1 with TRBJ2-5, with TRBD2 matching over 11 bases. Input material: blood. This CDR3 is CASSRGLAAEETQYF. The CDR3 DNA sequence: TGCGCCAGCAGCCGGGGACTAGCGGCTGAAGAGACCCAGTACTTC.